This TCR beta chain is from a study of immune heterogeneity within non-small cell lung tumors (dated by TCRdb to the late 2010s). Concerning the study at large: By histology, the tumors were several squamous cell carcinomas, about ten non-squamous carcinomas and 1 tumor not otherwise specified. Binding of neoantigens to the HLA alleles of each patient was predicted with netMHCpan-3.0 for mutant peptides of 8 to 11 amino acids. TCR repertoire analysis included approximately 60 tumor loci from 15 or so patients, whereas transcriptome data included only approximately 44 loci from roughly 12 patients. Whole-exome sequencing, RNA-seq and TCR beta repertoire sequencing were combined for multiple spatially distinct regions from each NSCLC tumor so that intratumoral immune heterogeneity could be examined.

The TCR template was genomic DNA extracted from bulk tumor tissue, and 600 ng of gDNA was amplified for each sample. Multiple biopsies per primary tumor were taken during surgery, spaced as far apart as possible within the tumor mass. The study cohort was described as untreated, and patients were newly diagnosed NSCLC cases undergoing curative surgery. The samples came from around 14 patients with newly diagnosed non-small cell lung cancer who were having surgery intended to be curative. The resected tumor masses were reviewed by two independent pathologists. Only DNA and RNA samples of high quality went on to sequencing. As for this clonotype: There is no known antigen for this receptor. This sequence may be a read error, since a much larger clone differs from it by one base.

The TCR beta CDR3 region was amplified with a multiplex PCR system whose first round ran for approximately 10 cycles using 32 V-gene forward primers and 13 J-gene reverse primers. First-round PCR used a QIAGEN Multiplex PCR Kit, and primer sequences were filed in Chinese patent CN105087789A. Illumina universal primers were added in a second PCR round performed with the Phusion High-Fidelity PCR Kit. The TCR libraries underwent paired-end sequencing with a read length of 151 bp on the Illumina HiSeq X Ten platform. Concerning the study's data processing: Reads lacking multiplex PCR primers were removed with Cutadapt, read pairs were merged with PEAR, and CDR3 regions were called with MiXCR default settings. Repertoire diversity was assessed by Shannon entropy, and clonality was calculated as one minus the Shannon entropy divided by the ln of the count of productive unique sequences. Dominant or high-frequency T-cell clones were defined as clonotypes at frequencies of at least 0.5%. TCRdb itself trimmed the public reads at Q25 with fastp, ran MiXCR and retained productive beta chains. Identical CDR3 proteins give one entry, which carries the most common genes and DNA. What appears here as the V and J calls and clone size reflects TCRdb's work, not the paper's. The sample data list 20,000 to 25,000 distinct CDR3 sequences, and under 30% of these were observed just once. The biggest ten clones account for under 4.5% of the sample.

What the study reported, not specific to this receptor: Within a patient, the same dominant CDR3B clonotypes appeared at multiple loci, but different tumor locations also contained unique high-frequency clones. A moderate positive correlation (R 0.3 to 0.35), which was statistically significant, linked local T-cell repertoire clonality to local tumor mutational burden. For the most part, high-frequency TCR beta clonotypes differed from one individual patient to another.

The CDR3 goes from the cysteine to the phenylalanine over 15 residues. Only the CDR3 portion is preserved as DNA: 45 bases, with reading frame beginning at the first base. Reading the germline V gene (reference sequence) gives CDR1 DFQATT and CDR2 SNEGSKA. The sequence derives from a man between 40 and 49 years old with non-small cell lung cancer. Sequenced input: lung tumor tissue. The rearrangement joined TRBV20-1 to TRBJ2-3; 8 nucleotides in the junction match TRBD2. The nucleotide sequence reads TGCGTATCCAACCCTTTAGCGGGACACACAGATACGCAGTATTTT. This yields the protein CVSNPLAGHTDTQYF.